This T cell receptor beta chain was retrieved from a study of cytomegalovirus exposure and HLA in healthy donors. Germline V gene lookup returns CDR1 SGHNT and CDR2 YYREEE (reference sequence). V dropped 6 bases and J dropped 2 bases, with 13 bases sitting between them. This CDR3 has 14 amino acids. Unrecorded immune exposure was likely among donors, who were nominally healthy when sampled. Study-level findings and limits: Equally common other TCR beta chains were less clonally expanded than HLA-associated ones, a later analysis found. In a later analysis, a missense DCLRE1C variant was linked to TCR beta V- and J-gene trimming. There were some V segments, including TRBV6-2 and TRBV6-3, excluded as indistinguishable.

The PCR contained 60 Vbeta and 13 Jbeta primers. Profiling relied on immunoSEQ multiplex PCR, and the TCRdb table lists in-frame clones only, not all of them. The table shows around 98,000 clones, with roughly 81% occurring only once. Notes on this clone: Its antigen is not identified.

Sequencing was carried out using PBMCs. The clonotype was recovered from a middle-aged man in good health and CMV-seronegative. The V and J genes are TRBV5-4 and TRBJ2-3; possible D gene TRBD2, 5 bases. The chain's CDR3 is CASTSSGYTDTQYF. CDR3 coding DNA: TGTGCCAGCACCTCCTCGGGGTACACAGATACGCAGTATTTT.